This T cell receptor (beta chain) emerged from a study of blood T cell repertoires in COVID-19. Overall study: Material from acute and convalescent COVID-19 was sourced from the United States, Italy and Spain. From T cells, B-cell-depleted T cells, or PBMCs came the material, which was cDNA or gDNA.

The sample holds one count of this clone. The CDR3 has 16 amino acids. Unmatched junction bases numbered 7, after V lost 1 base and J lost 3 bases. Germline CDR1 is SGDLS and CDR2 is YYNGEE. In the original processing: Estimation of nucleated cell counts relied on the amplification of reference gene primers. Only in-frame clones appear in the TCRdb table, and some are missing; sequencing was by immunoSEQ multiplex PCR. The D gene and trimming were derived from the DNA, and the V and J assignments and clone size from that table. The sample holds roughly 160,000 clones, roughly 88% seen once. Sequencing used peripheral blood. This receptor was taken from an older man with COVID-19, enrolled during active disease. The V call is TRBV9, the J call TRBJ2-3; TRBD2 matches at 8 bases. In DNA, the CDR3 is TGTGCCAGCAGCGTACAACCGGGGGGGGTTACAGATACGCAGTATTTT. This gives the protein CASSVQPGGVTDTQYF.